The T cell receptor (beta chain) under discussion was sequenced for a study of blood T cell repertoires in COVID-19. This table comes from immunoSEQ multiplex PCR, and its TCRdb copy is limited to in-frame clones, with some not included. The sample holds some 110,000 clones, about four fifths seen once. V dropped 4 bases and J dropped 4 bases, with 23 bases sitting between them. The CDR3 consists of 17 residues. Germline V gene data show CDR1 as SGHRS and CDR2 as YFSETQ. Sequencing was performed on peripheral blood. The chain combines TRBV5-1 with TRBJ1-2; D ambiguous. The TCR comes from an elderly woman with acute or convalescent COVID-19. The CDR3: CASSPRPGIATGYGYTF. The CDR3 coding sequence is TGCGCCAGCAGCCCAAGGCCCGGGATAGCTACGGGCTATGGCTACACCTTC.